One and the same sample provided the 9 T cell receptor beta chains below, sequenced in a study of cytomegalovirus exposure and HLA in healthy donors. PCR employed 60 Vbeta and 13 Jbeta primers. Assay used: immunoSEQ multiplex PCR; TCRdb lists only in-frame clones, some missing. The sample carries a few hundred thousand clones, approximately 78% recorded once. Material: PBMCs. Receptors were obtained from a man in his thirties or forties in good health and CMV-seronegative.

The rearrangement links TRBV29-1 to TRBJ2-3, with D tentatively TRBD1 (5 bases). The ends were cut back, 5 bases at V and 5 bases at J, with 17 bases in the middle. CDR1 and CDR2 (germline): SQVTM, ANQGSEA. The CDR3 has 14 residues. CDR3 sequence reads: CSVMGLEGVDTQYF. The CDR3 bases are TGCAGCGTTATGGGTCTCGAAGGGGTAGATACGCAGTATTTT.

Concerning this clone: This specimen includes other DNA sequences encoding the same CDR3. The chain recombines TRBV18 with TRBJ2-5, with a possible D match to TRBD2 (6 bases). The CDR3 sequence is 13 residues long. Germline V lookup: CDR1 KGHSH, CDR2 LQKENI. V was pared by 3 bases and J by 5 bases, with 10 bases between. Written as DNA, the CDR3 is TGTGCCAGCTCACCGCGGAGGGGTGAGACCCAGTACTTC. The encoded protein is CASSPRRGETQYF. The full variable domain, its missing parts supplied by reference TRBV18 and TRBJ2-5, is NAGVMQNPRHLVRRRGQEARLRCSPMKGHSHVYWYRQLPEEGLKFMVYLQKENIIDESGMPKERFSAEFPKEGPSILRIQQVVRGDSAAYFCASSPRRGETQYFGPGTRLLVL.

V and J are TRBV4-3 and TRBJ1-4; D is unresolved. The CDR3 extends over 15 amino acids. The V gene's germline CDR1 is LGHNA and CDR2 YSLEER. V lost 1 base and J 7 bases, leaving 13 bases between the germline ends. The chain's CDR3 is CASSQGALGGEKLFF. In DNA, the CDR3 is TGCGCCAGCAGCCAAGGCGCCCTCGGAGGTGAAAAACTGTTTTTT.

The chain combines TRBV11-2 with TRBJ2-2; no firm D call. The germline CDR1 and CDR2 sequences are SGHAT and FQNNGV. V lost 1 base, J lost 8 bases, and 8 bases lay in between. The CDR3 totals 13 residues. This CDR3 reads CASSLVLAGELFF. Written as DNA, the CDR3 is TGTGCCAGCAGCTTAGTCCTCGCGGGGGAGCTGTTTTTT.

Note on this clone: A junction boundary mismatches the germline segment, possibly from a read error. The gene calls are TRBV11-2 and TRBJ2-7, with 11 positions matching TRBD2. Per germline, CDR1 SGHAT and CDR2 FQNNGV. The length of the CDR3 is 16 residues. The DNA for the CDR3 is TGTGCCAGCAGCATAGACATAGCGGGGGGGAGTTACGAGCAGTACTTC. Translating it yields CASSIDIAGGSYEQYF. The variable domain in full, completed from reference TRBV11-2 and TRBJ2-7, reads EAGVAQSPRYKIIEKRQSVAFWCNPISGHATLYWYQQILGQGPKLLIQFQNNGVVDDSQLPKDRFSAERLKGVDSTLKIQPAKLEDSAVYLCASSIDIAGGSYEQYFGPGTRLTVT.

This clone is a singleton in its sample. The chain is built from TRBV4-1 and TRBJ2-2; TRBD1 might be the D (6 bases). Germline V gene lookup returns CDR1 MGHRA and CDR2 YSYEKL. CDR3 size: 15 residues. V dropped 4 bases and J dropped 1 base, with 10 bases sitting between them. In DNA, the CDR3 is TGCGCCAGCAGCCTACTAGGGGGGAACACCGGGGAGCTGTTTTTT. Protein: CASSLLGGNTGELFF.

This clone was picked up one time. The chain recombines TRBV21-1 with TRBJ1-2. TRBV21-1 is recorded as a pseudogene. The CDR3 totals 13 residues. CDR3 in DNA: TGTGCCAGCAGCAAACTTTTAGAGTATGGCTACACCTTC. Protein sequence: CASSKLLEYGYTF.

V and J are TRBV5-4 and TRBJ2-2, with a tentative D call TRBD1 (5 bases). V shed 2 bases and J shed 2 bases, with 10 bases lying between them. The CDR3 spans 15 residues. Germline CDR1 and CDR2: SGHNT and YYREEE (reference sequence). The CDR3 bases are TGTGCCAGCAGCTTAGGGGTTACCAACACCGGGGAGCTGTTTTTT. This codes for CASSLGVTNTGELFF.

The chain has TRBV10-3 and TRBJ2-3, with D perhaps matching TRBD1 (7 bases). The CDR3 totals 14 residues. Germline assignment: CDR1 ENHRY and CDR2 SYGVKD. The ends were cut back, 11 bases at V and 0 bases at J, with 15 bases in the middle. For the CDR3, the DNA is TGTGCCTCCCACAGGGGAGGAAGCACAGATACGCAGTATTTT. Translated, it gives CASHRGGSTDTQYF.